Listed below are T cell receptor beta chains from one sample, sequenced in a study of T cell changes during pregnancy in multiple sclerosis. Measured with immunoSEQ multiplex PCR; TCRdb has only the in-frame clones, and not every one. This sample has almost 35,000 clones, with approximately 90% found just once. Sequences were derived from CD8+ T cells from peripheral blood mononuclear cells, sampled in the first trimester of pregnancy. All receptors derive from a female donor with multiple sclerosis, enrolled in a pregnancy study. The CDR3 runs from the conserved cysteine through the conserved F or W. D genes are given only for firm matches. The size field is filled for only some rows; it gives once, few, many or a size class.

D gene	V gene	clone size	CDR3 length	J gene	CDR3 DNA	CDR3 protein
TRBD2	TRBV11-2	-	15	TRBJ2-5	TGTGCCAGCAGCTTGGGGACTAGCGGCTGGGAGACCCAGTACTTC	CASSLGTSGWETQYF
TRBD1	TRBV28	-	15	TRBJ2-7	TGTGCCAGCAGTTACTACCACCAAACGGACAGGAAGCAGTACTTC	CASSYYHQTDRKQYF
TRBD1	TRBV28	-	14	TRBJ2-7	TGTGCCAGCAGCCGTCGGACAGGGTGGTACGAGCAGTACTTC	CASSRRTGWYEQYF
-	TRBV6-4	-	14	TRBJ2-1	TGTGCCAGCAGTGACTCGGGGTTGCGGGATGAGCAGTTCTTC	CASSDSGLRDEQFF
-	TRBV19	once	15	TRBJ2-7	TGTGCCAGTAGTATAGCAATCGAGGGTTCCTACGAGCAGTACTTC	CASSIAIEGSYEQYF
-	TRBV6-1	-	11	TRBJ2-7	TGTGCCAGTCGAGCGGTCTACGAGCAGTACTTC	CASRAVYEQYF
TRBD1	TRBV30	-	14	TRBJ1-2	TGTGCCTGGAGTGCGCGACAGGGTTGGAAGGGCTACACCTTC	CAWSARQGWKGYTF
TRBD2	TRBV19	-	17	TRBJ2-7	TGTGCCAGTAGTATACAGAAAGGGACTAGTTCGCGCAACGAGCAGTACTTC	CASSIQKGTSSRNEQYF
-	TRBV27	-	14	TRBJ2-2	TGTGCCAGCAGTCCCGTCGCGAACACCGGGGAGCTGTTTTTT	CASSPVANTGELFF
TRBD2	TRBV27	-	15	TRBJ2-3	TGTGCCAGCCAAGCACTAGCGGGAGGGCAAGATACGCAGTATTTT	CASQALAGGQDTQYF
-	TRBV6-5	-	13	TRBJ2-7	TGTGCCAGCAGTTACTCCTCAGGGAACGAGCAGTACTTC	CASSYSSGNEQYF
-	TRBV7-9	-	12	TRBJ2-7	TGTGCCAGCAGCTTCGACACCTACGAGCAGTACTTC	CASSFDTYEQYF
TRBD1	TRBV15	-	17	TRBJ1-1	TGTGCCACCAGCAGAGACGGGACAGGGGTTCTGGCCACTGAAGCTTTCTTT	CATSRDGTGVLATEAFF
TRBD1	TRBV27	-	14	TRBJ2-7	TGTGCCAGCAGTTTCCGACAGGGGACCTACGAGCAGTACTTC	CASSFRQGTYEQYF
-	TRBV2	once	16	TRBJ1-3	TGTGCCAGCAGGTATAGCAGCGAACCCTCTGGAAACACCATATATTTT	CASRYSSEPSGNTIYF
-	TRBV19	-	13	TRBJ2-3	TGTGCCAGTAGTATGTCGTCCACAGATACGCAGTATTTT	CASSMSSTDTQYF
-	TRBV19	-	14	TRBJ2-1	TGTGCCAGTAGTAGTGCTAGGTTGTACAATGAGCAGTTCTTC	CASSSARLYNEQFF
TRBD2	TRBV5-5	-	14	TRBJ2-3	TGTGCCAGCAGCCCTAGCGGGGGAATAGATACGCAGTATTTT	CASSPSGGIDTQYF
-	TRBV27	-	12	TRBJ2-1	TGTGCCACCAGGAGCTCCTACAATGAGCAGTTCTTC	CATRSSYNEQFF
TRBD1	TRBV4-2	-	14	TRBJ1-5	TGTGCCAGCAGCCAAGTGCAGGGGGGCCAGCCCCAGCATTTT	CASSQVQGGQPQHF
-	TRBV14	-	15	TRBJ1-2	TGTGCCAGCAGCCAAGGCCGTGGCTCCCCCTATGGCTACACCTTC	CASSQGRGSPYGYTF
-	TRBV6-5	-	13	TRBJ1-5	TGTGCCAGCAGCCGTCAGGGAGGTCAGCCCCAGCATTTT	CASSRQGGQPQHF
-	TRBV21-1	-	14	TRBJ2-1	TGTGCCAGCAGCAGCCCAAAACTTCGTAATGAGCAGTTCTTC	CASSSPKLRNEQFF
TRBD1	TRBV25-1	medium-sized	17	TRBJ2-2	TGTGCCAGCAGGCCATACAGGGGGCCTCCGAACACCGGGGAGCTGTTTTTT	CASRPYRGPPNTGELFF
TRBD1	TRBV2	-	15	TRBJ2-7	TGTGCCAGCAGTGAAGTCCCAGGGGGCCCGTACGAGCAGTACTTC	CASSEVPGGPYEQYF
TRBD2	TRBV4-3	-	15	TRBJ2-7	TGCGCCAGCAGCCAAGGGACTAGCGGCCTCTACGAGCAGTACTTC	CASSQGTSGLYEQYF
TRBD1	TRBV5-8	-	14	TRBJ2-3	TGTGCCAGCAGCATCGGACAGGGGGGAGATACGCAGTATTTT	CASSIGQGGDTQYF
TRBD2	TRBV4-2	-	18	TRBJ2-1	TGTGCCAGCAGCCAAGATCGTCTCCCGTCGCTAGCGGGAGTTGAGCAGTTCTTC	CASSQDRLPSLAGVEQFF
TRBD1	TRBV27	-	15	TRBJ2-1	TGTGCCAGCAGTTTATCCTGGACAGGGGACAATGAGCAGTTCTTC	CASSLSWTGDNEQFF
-	TRBV19	-	15	TRBJ1-5	TGTGCCAGTAGTATAGATCATGCGGGGCATCAGCCCCAGCATTTT	CASSIDHAGHQPQHF
-	TRBV10-3	-	11	TRBJ2-1	TGTGCCACCTGGGGCGTCAATGAGCAGTTCTTC	CATWGVNEQFF
-	TRBV5-8	-	10	TRBJ2-3	TGTGCCAGCCGGAGGGCCGGGACGTATTTT	CASRRAGTYF
-	TRBV27	few	15	TRBJ2-7	TGTGCCAGCAGACCTACAGGGTTTGGGGCCTACGAGCAGTACTTC	CASRPTGFGAYEQYF
-	TRBV4-1	once	13	TRBJ2-5	TGCGCCAGCAGCCAAGCCTCTCAAGAGACCCAGTACTTC	CASSQASQETQYF
TRBD1	TRBV5-6	-	15	TRBJ2-1	TGTGCCAGCAGCCCTACAGGGGGCTTTAAGAATGAGCAGTTCTTC	CASSPTGGFKNEQFF
-	TRBV27	-	13	TRBJ1-2	TGTGCCAGCAGTTTATCGCATAGCTATGGCTACACCTTC	CASSLSHSYGYTF
TRBD2	TRBV2	-	16	TRBJ2-2	TGTGCCAGCCTGGCTAGCGGGACCACCAACACCGGGGAGCTGTTTTTT	CASLASGTTNTGELFF
-	TRBV14	once	17	TRBJ1-2	TGTGCCAGCAGTATCCGCGACAGCAGCGGGCCCAACTATGGCTACACCTTC	CASSIRDSSGPNYGYTF
TRBD1	TRBV5-6	-	18	TRBJ1-1	TGTGCCAGCAGCTTGCCGGCTAGGGGGCCAGAGATGAACACTGAAGCTTTCTTT	CASSLPARGPEMNTEAFF
-	TRBV4-1	-	18	TRBJ1-6	TGCGCCAGCAGCTTGGGTTCCCAGGGTGGGCGCTATAATTCACCCCTCCACTTT	CASSLGSQGGRYNSPLHF
-	TRBV19	-	14	TRBJ1-2	TGTGCCAGTGAATCCGCGGTCGCTAACTATGGCTACACCTTC	CASESAVANYGYTF